The 22 T cell receptor beta chains given below trace back to one sample, sequenced in a study of T cells in Graves' hyperthyroidism and ophthalmopathy. Amplified TCR beta CDR3 regions derived from RNA transcripts. Using the HTBI primer set, a first-round RT-PCR was run on the TCR CDR3. TCRdb reanalysed the multiplex PCR reads using MiXCR and keeps one entry per CDR3 protein. This sample carries approximately 600,000 distinct CDR3 sequences, over 12% of them seen once, and the ten largest clones take over 6%. The sequenced material came from blood. Receptors were obtained from a woman in her late teens or twenties with Graves' ophthalmopathy.

The chain is built from TRBV12-3 or TRBV12-4 and TRBJ1-6; D may be TRBD1 (5 bases). The CDR3 is 16 amino acids. The V end was cut by 6 bases, the J end by 6 bases, with 18 bases between. The CDR3 DNA reads as TGTGCCAGCAGCCTGGCAGGGCCCTGGATTAATTCACCCCTCCACTTT. It translates to CASSLAGPWINSPLHF.

This chain connects TRBV16 to TRBJ2-1, with 7 bases matching TRBD1. The CDR3 runs to 16 residues. V was clipped by 0 bases and J by 6 bases; unmatched bases: 8. Germline V gives CDR1 KGHSY, CDR2 FQNENV. The CDR3 nucleotides read TGTGCCAGCAGCCAATCGACAGGGAGAGGGGTCAATGAGCAGTTCTTC. Translating gives CASSQSTGRGVNEQFF.

This clonotype has a handful of counts. V usage is TRBV4-2 and J usage is TRBJ1-5, with D perhaps matching TRBD1 (5 bases). Trimming took 0 bases from V and 7 from J, leaving 13 bases between them. CDR1 LGHNA and CDR2 YNFKEQ come from the germline V gene. The CDR3 consists of 15 residues. CDR3 nucleotides: TGTGCCAGCAGCCAAGACAGGGCGACGCCGCAGCCCCAGCATTTT. Translation: CASSQDRATPQPQHF.

This clonotype has just a few counts. V usage is TRBV6-2 or TRBV6-3 and J usage is TRBJ2-7; 7 nucleotides align to TRBD2. CDR1 is MNHEY and CDR2 is SVGEGT in the germline V gene. The CDR3 runs to 13 residues. Trimming removed 6 bases from V and 5 bases from J; junction bases left unmatched: 7. CDR3 sequence (DNA): TGTGCCAGCAGGGGAGGGCTTGTCAACGAGCAGTACTTC. Its protein is CASRGGLVNEQYF.

The chain links TRBV24-1 to TRBJ2-2; D call uncertain. V lost 5 bases, J lost 4 bases, and 10 bases lay in between. The CDR3 totals 14 residues. Germline CDR1 is KGHDR and CDR2 is SFDVKD. DNA for the CDR3: TGTGCCACCAGTGGGATGGCAGGCACCGGGGAGCTGTTTTTT. Amino acids: CATSGMAGTGELFF.

The V and J genes are TRBV4-1 and TRBJ1-1, with 9 bases matching TRBD1. Germline V gives CDR1 MGHRA, CDR2 YSYEKL. V was clipped by 3 bases and J by 7 bases; unmatched bases: 9. This CDR3 has 15 amino acids. Here the CDR3 DNA reads TGCGCCAGCAGCCAGGAAGGACAGGGGATTGGTGAAGCTTTCTTT. Translating gives CASSQEGQGIGEAFF.

This clonotype was seen a few times. Germline and junction disagree at one end, which may indicate a read error. The chain is built from TRBV3-1 and TRBJ2-5; D gene ambiguous. The CDR3 runs 15 residues. Germline CDR1 and CDR2: LGHDT and YNNKEL (reference sequence). CDR3 loop: CASSQGNGAQKTQYF. The CDR3 DNA reads as TGTGCCAGCAGCCAAGGGAACGGAGCCCAAAAGACCCAGTACTTC.

This clonotype was seen repeatedly, ten times or more. The V gene is TRBV12-3 or TRBV12-4, the J gene TRBJ1-1; a possible D gene is TRBD1 (6 bases). There are 19 residues in the CDR3. With 8 bases removed from V and 1 base from J, the gap between germline ends came to 29 bases. Here the CDR3 reads CASGRGGPGTIGENTEAFF. As DNA, the CDR3 is TGTGCCAGCGGCCGGGGAGGTCCAGGGACAATTGGGGAGAACACTGAAGCTTTCTTT.

The chain uses TRBV20-1 and TRBJ1-3; D is undetermined. The germline CDR1 and CDR2 sequences are DFQATT and SNEGSKA (reference sequence). Trimming left V 4 bases short and J 2 bases short, with 12 bases between. This CDR3 has 14 amino acids. DNA of the CDR3: TGCAGTGCTACCTCAGGCCACCCTGGAAACACCATATATTTT. As protein: CSATSGHPGNTIYF.

This rearrangement joins TRBV30 to TRBJ2-7; D remains ambiguous. The V and J ends lost 0 bases and 2 bases respectively, with 8 bases between them. The germline V gene encodes CDR1 GTSNPN and CDR2 SVGIG (reference sequence). There are 13 residues in the CDR3. As DNA, the CDR3 is TGTGCCTGGAGTGTACGCGAGACCTACGAGCAGTACTTC. This codes for CAWSVRETYEQYF.

This clonotype has just a few counts. The rearrangement joins TRBV24-1 to TRBJ1-4, with D maybe TRBD1 (5 bases). V dropped 2 bases and J dropped 7 bases, with 10 bases sitting between them. Per the germline V gene, CDR1 is KGHDR and CDR2 is SFDVKD. CDR3 length: 14 amino acids. CDR3 coding DNA: TGTGCCACCAGTGATTCCCGGGGGATTGAAAAACTGTTTTTT. Its protein is CATSDSRGIEKLFF.

The sample holds many counts of this clonotype. The chain links TRBV27 to TRBJ2-7; 10 positions agree with TRBD2. The germline CDR1 and CDR2 sequences are MNHEY and SMNVEV (reference sequence). V lost 0 bases to trimming and J lost 0 bases; unmatched junction nucleotides: 11. The CDR3 runs to 19 residues. The CDR3 DNA sequence: TGTGCCAGCAGTTTATCTGGGGTAGCGGGAGGAATCCGCTCCTACGAGCAGTACTTC. Translating it yields CASSLSGVAGGIRSYEQYF.

The sample holds many counts of this clonotype. The V call is TRBV7-2, the J call TRBJ2-7; 7 bases fit TRBD2. Germline CDR1 and CDR2: SGHTA and FQGNSA. The CDR3 spans 15 residues. The V segment lost 3 bases and the J segment 0 bases; nucleotides outside the gene matches: 5. CDR3 bases: TGTGCCAGCAGCTTTACGACTAGCCGCTCCTACGAGCAGTACTTC. Its protein is CASSFTTSRSYEQYF.

This clonotype has at least ten counts. The rearrangement joins TRBV12-3 or TRBV12-4 to TRBJ2-7, with 8 bases matching TRBD2. The CDR3 length is 14 residues. V shed 6 bases, J shed 1 base, and the junction held 5 bases outside the gene matches. The CDR3 DNA is TGTGCCAGCAGCCCGACTAGCGTGTCCTACGAGCAGTACTTC. This gives the protein CASSPTSVSYEQYF.

This rearrangement joins TRBV25-1 to TRBJ2-7, with 15 bases fitting TRBD2. The CDR3 loop spans 18 amino acids. Trimming removed 2 bases from V and 0 bases from J; junction bases left unmatched: 5. The germline V gene encodes CDR1 MGHDK and CDR2 SYGVNS. DNA for the CDR3: TGTGCCAGCAGTGAAATGGGGACTAGCGGGAGGAGCTCCTACGAGCAGTACTTC. As protein: CASSEMGTSGRSSYEQYF.

This clonotype has at least ten counts. This chain uses TRBV30 with TRBJ2-3, with 7 bases matching TRBD1. Germline assignment: CDR1 GTSNPN and CDR2 SVGIG (reference sequence). This CDR3 has 12 amino acids. Trimming removed 5 bases from V and 2 bases from J; junction bases left unmatched: 1. The DNA of the CDR3 is TGTGCCTGGGGACAGGCCACAGATACGCAGTATTTT. It specifies CAWGQATDTQYF. Looking up the rest from reference TRBV30 and TRBJ2-3 gives the full variable domain: SQTIHQWPATLVQPVGSPLSLECTVEGTSNPNLYWYRQAAGRGLQLLFYSVGIGQISSEVPQNLSASRPQDRQFILSSKKLLLSDSGFYLCAWGQATDTQYFGPGTRLTVL.

This chain joins TRBV12-3 or TRBV12-4 and TRBJ1-2, with 8 bases aligning to TRBD1. The J segment lost 4 bases and the V segment lost 7 bases, leaving 11 bases of the junction unmatched. This CDR3 comprises 15 residues. For the CDR3, the DNA is TGTGCCAGCAAACCGGGACAGGAGAGCCTCTATGGCTACACCTTC. This translates into CASKPGQESLYGYTF.

The chain combines TRBV3-1 with TRBJ1-2; perhaps TRBD1 as D (6 bases). Trimming removed 4 bases at V and 2 bases at J, with 20 bases between. The CDR3 contains 17 residues. Germline CDR1 reads LGHDT; CDR2 reads YNNKEL (reference sequence). CDR3 nucleotide sequence: TGTGCCAGCAGCCCCGACAGGCTGAGAAAGCAAAACTATGGCTACACCTTC. Translation gives CASSPDRLRKQNYGYTF.

This clonotype was counted at least ten times. The chain couples TRBV12-5 to TRBJ2-1, with no clear D. Trimming pared 2 bases from V and 0 bases from J, leaving 8 bases between. Germline V gene data show CDR1 as LGHNT and CDR2 as FRNRAP. This CDR3 is 15 amino acids long. The CDR3 DNA follows: TGTGCTAGTGGTTTGAGACTTAGCTCCTACAATGAGCAGTTCTTC. Its protein product is CASGLRLSSYNEQFF.

This clonotype was seen ten or more times. This chain connects TRBV12-3 or TRBV12-4 to TRBJ2-3; 11 bases are shared with TRBD2. The length of the CDR3 is 20 residues. Trimming removed 6 bases from V and 3 bases from J; junction bases left unmatched: 20. CDR3 nucleotide sequence: TGTGCCAGCAGCTCCTCCCGGGTGGGGCTAGCGGGAGGTGGGACAGATACGCAGTATTTT. Translation: CASSSSRVGLAGGGTDTQYF.

The rearrangement links TRBV4-2 to TRBJ2-5, with TRBD1 as a possible D gene (6 bases). The CDR3 contains 18 residues. Trimming left V 0 bases short and J 2 bases short, with 19 bases between. The germline V gene has CDR1 LGHNA and CDR2 YNFKEQ. CDR3 DNA: TGTGCCAGCAGCCAAGAGAGGGCCTTACAGGGAAGGCAAGAGACCCAGTACTTC. Residues: CASSQERALQGRQETQYF.

The V and J genes are TRBV2 and TRBJ2-3, with TRBD2 identical over 15 bases. Germline values: CDR1 SNHLY, CDR2 FYNNEI. The trim removed 6 bases at V and 2 bases at J, leaving 21 bases unmatched. The CDR3 has 22 residues. This chain's CDR3 is CASRDLTWGLAGGLLITDTQYF. The CDR3 nucleotides are TGTGCCAGCAGGGATCTCACCTGGGGACTAGCGGGAGGATTACTAATCACAGATACGCAGTATTTT.